The 15 T cell receptor beta chains in this list originate from one sample, sequenced in a study of beta chain features in type 1 diabetes. General study findings and limits: Shorter TCRB CDR3s, moderately but significantly so, were found in Type 1 diabetes patients in all four CD4+ subsets.

Of the isolated RNA, all was reverse transcribed, and so the sequenced material was expressed TCRB transcripts. Generated by immunoSEQ multiplex PCR, the TCRdb table keeps only in-frame clones and is missing some. The sample shows approximately 170,000 clones, approximately 7.9% of them seen only once. The antigens for these receptors are not known. Material for sequencing was central memory CD4+ T cells from blood. These receptors were taken from a man younger than 30 with type 1 diabetes.

V gene TRBV11-2 combines with J gene TRBJ2-1; TRBD2 might be the D (5 bases). The CDR3 contains 16 residues. The V end was cut by 2 bases, the J end by 3 bases, with 14 bases between. Germline values: CDR1 SGHAT, CDR2 FQNNGV. The CDR3 DNA reads TGTGCCAGCAGCTTAAACGCGCTAGCCCTCTACAATGAGCAGTTCTTC. It encodes CASSLNALALYNEQFF.

This clone has a handful of counts. This chain uses TRBV30 with TRBJ2-5; the D gene is possibly TRBD2 (6 bases). Trimming shortened V by 3 bases and J by 4 bases, and 15 bases separated the two germline ends. CDR3 length equals 14 residues. The germline V gene encodes CDR1 GTSNPN and CDR2 SVGIG (reference sequence). The CDR3 DNA is TGTGCCTGGAGACCTCCAGGGAGGCGAGAGACCCAGTACTTC. As protein: CAWRPPGRRETQYF.

This clone was picked up a small number of times. The chain is built from TRBV29-1 and TRBJ1-4; 8 bases map to TRBD1. The CDR3 is 13 residues long. With V trimmed by 5 bases and J by 7 bases, 6 bases remained unmatched. Germline V lookup: CDR1 SQVTM, CDR2 ANQGSEA. CDR3 sequence: CSVSGGAGEKLFF. DNA of the CDR3: TGCAGCGTTTCAGGGGGCGCGGGTGAAAAACTGTTTTTT.

Relative to its sample, this clone is medium-sized (0.01 to 0.1%). The chain employs TRBV7-9 and TRBJ2-3; 13 bases align to TRBD2. Unmatched junction bases numbered 6, after V lost 4 bases and J lost 5 bases. The CDR3 is 16 amino acids. Germline V gene lookup returns CDR1 SEHNR and CDR2 FQNEAQ (reference sequence). The CDR3: CASSSGLAGVRDTQYF. DNA of the CDR3: TGTGCCAGCAGCTCCGGACTAGCGGGAGTTAGAGATACGCAGTATTTT.

The J gene is TRBJ2-7, the V gene TRBV2; weak D call: TRBD1 (6 bases). The CDR3 covers 14 residues. The V and J ends lost 10 bases and 2 bases respectively, with 18 bases between them. CDR1 and CDR2 (germline): SNHLY, FYNNEI. The CDR3 coding sequence is TGTGCCAACTTACTAGATACAGGGACCTACGAGCAGTACTTC. Translation gives CANLLDTGTYEQYF.

J is TRBJ1-5 and V is TRBV28; D may be TRBD1 (5 bases). In germline, CDR1 is MDHEN, CDR2 SYDVKM. Trimming took 4 bases from V and 4 from J, leaving 11 bases between them. This CDR3 contains 14 residues. This chain's CDR3 is CASSSRRGNQPQHF. The CDR3 DNA reads as TGTGCCAGCAGTTCTAGACGGGGGAATCAGCCCCAGCATTTT.

The chain recombines TRBV28 with TRBJ1-5; 7 bases are a match to TRBD1. The CDR3 length is 13 residues. The V segment lost 5 bases and the J segment 4 bases; nucleotides outside the gene matches: 2. CDR1 is MDHEN, CDR2 SYDVKM, per germline. The CDR3, as DNA: TGTGCCAGCAGTCCGGACAGGAATCAGCCCCAGCATTTT. Residues: CASSPDRNQPQHF.

This clone was counted only a few times. This rearrangement joins TRBV28 to TRBJ2-5; 9 bases fit TRBD2. V lost 7 bases to trimming and J lost 5 bases; unmatched junction nucleotides: 11. There are 15 residues in the CDR3. Germline V gene lookup returns CDR1 MDHEN and CDR2 SYDVKM. The CDR3 region has the DNA TGTGCCAGCACCCCAGGGAGGAGCGGGGGGGAGACCCAGTACTTC. This translates into CASTPGRSGGETQYF.

The rearrangement links TRBV11-2 to TRBJ2-7; TRBD2 is a possible D gene (5 bases). Germline V gives CDR1 SGHAT, CDR2 FQNNGV. The CDR3 sequence is 13 residues long. V was pared by 0 bases and J by 2 bases, with 5 bases between. CDR3 residues: CASSLERAYEQYF. The CDR3 DNA follows: TGTGCCAGCAGCTTAGAGCGGGCCTACGAGCAGTACTTC.

This clone was seen more than once but under ten times. V is TRBV7-2 and J is TRBJ2-5; 9 bases fit TRBD1. Unmatched junction bases numbered 3, after V lost 5 bases and J lost 5 bases. The CDR3 has 13 amino acids. The germline V gene has CDR1 SGHTA and CDR2 FQGNSA. DNA for the CDR3: TGTGCCAGCAGCCGGGACAGGGATGAGACCCAGTACTTC. This translates into CASSRDRDETQYF.

This clone was observed many times. The CDR3 DNA reads TGTGCCACCAGCAGAGCGGGAGTGGGTACCGGGGAGCTGTTTTTT. Translating it yields CATSRAGVGTGELFF. V gene TRBV15 combines with J gene TRBJ2-2; D possibly corresponds to TRBD2 (6 bases). CDR1 LNHNV and CDR2 YYDKDF come from the germline V gene (reference sequence). The length of the CDR3 is 15 residues. V lost 1 base and J 5 bases, leaving 11 bases between the germline ends.

This chain uses TRBV19 with TRBJ2-6; 10 nucleotides line up with TRBD1. This CDR3 is built from 14 residues. Unmatched junction bases numbered 7, after V lost 10 bases and J lost 7 bases. CDR1 and CDR2 from the germline V gene are LNHDA and SQIVND (reference sequence). The CDR3 DNA reads TGTGCCACAAAGGGACAGGGGTACGCCAACGTCCTGACTTTC. Translation: CATKGQGYANVLTF.

J is TRBJ2-3 and V is TRBV7-8; TRBD1 matches at 8 bases. Germline values: CDR1 SGHVS, CDR2 FQNEAQ. The V and J ends lost 5 bases and 5 bases, in that order; junction bases with no gene match: 9. The CDR3 is 15 residues long. CDR3 loop: CASSLRGTGGDTQYF. CDR3 coding DNA: TGTGCCAGCAGCCTCAGGGGGACAGGCGGAGATACGCAGTATTTT.

This clone has more than one count but fewer than ten. The V and J genes are TRBV5-4 and TRBJ2-5, with a possible D match to TRBD1 (7 bases). Trimming stripped 4 bases from V and 6 bases from J, with 13 bases between. This CDR3 spans 13 amino acids. CDR1 SGHNT and CDR2 YYREEE come from the germline V gene (reference sequence). CDR3 bases: TGTGCCAGCAGCCAGGAGGGGGCGAAGACCCAGTACTTC. It specifies CASSQEGAKTQYF.

This clone has only a few counts. J is TRBJ1-6 and V is TRBV29-1; TRBD1 is a possible D gene (5 bases). This CDR3 is built from 13 residues. Trimming shortened V by 7 bases and J by 7 bases, and 14 bases separated the two germline ends. Per the germline V gene, CDR1 is SQVTM and CDR2 is ANQGSEA. CDR3 sequence (DNA): TGCAGCGCCCGCGGGGGGGGGAATTCACCCCTCCACTTT. This sequence encodes CSARGGGNSPLHF.